Below, one TCR beta chain is given with its context. This CDR3 is 18 amino acids long. Trimming removed 5 bases from V and 3 bases from J, with 25 bases in between. The germline V gene encodes CDR1 MNHEY and CDR2 SMNVEV (reference sequence). Use of 60 Vbeta and 13 Jbeta primers characterized the PCR. The assay was immunoSEQ multiplex PCR, and TCRdb's table has in-frame clones only and misses some. The data hold about 180,000 clones, with 76% observed a single time. The record originates from a study of cytomegalovirus exposure and HLA in healthy donors. Study overall: Earlier findings included over 90 million unique TCR beta sequences obtained from roughly 200 million T cells.

Sequenced sample: PBMCs. The sequence derives from a woman in her 30s in good health and CMV-seropositive. The chain combines TRBV27 with TRBJ1-2, with D tentatively TRBD1 (5 bases). The CDR3 spells CASSPGTAGGNLYYGYTF. The DNA of the CDR3 is TGTGCCAGCAGTCCCGGAACTGCGGGGGGAAACTTGTACTATGGCTACACCTTC.